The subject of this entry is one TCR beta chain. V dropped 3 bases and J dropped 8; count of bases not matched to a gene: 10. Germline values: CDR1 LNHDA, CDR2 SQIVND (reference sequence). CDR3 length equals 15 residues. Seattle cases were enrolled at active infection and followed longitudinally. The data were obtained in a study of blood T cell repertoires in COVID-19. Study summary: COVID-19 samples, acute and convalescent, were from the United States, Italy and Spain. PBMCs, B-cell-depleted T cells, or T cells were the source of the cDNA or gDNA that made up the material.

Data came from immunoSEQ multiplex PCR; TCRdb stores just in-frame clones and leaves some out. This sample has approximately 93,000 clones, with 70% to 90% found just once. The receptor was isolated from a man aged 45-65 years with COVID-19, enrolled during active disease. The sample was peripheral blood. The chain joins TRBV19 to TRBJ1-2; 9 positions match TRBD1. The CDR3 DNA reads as TGTGCCAGTAGTATGGTCCACAGGGGGCGAGGAGGCTACACCTTC. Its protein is CASSMVHRGRGGYTF.